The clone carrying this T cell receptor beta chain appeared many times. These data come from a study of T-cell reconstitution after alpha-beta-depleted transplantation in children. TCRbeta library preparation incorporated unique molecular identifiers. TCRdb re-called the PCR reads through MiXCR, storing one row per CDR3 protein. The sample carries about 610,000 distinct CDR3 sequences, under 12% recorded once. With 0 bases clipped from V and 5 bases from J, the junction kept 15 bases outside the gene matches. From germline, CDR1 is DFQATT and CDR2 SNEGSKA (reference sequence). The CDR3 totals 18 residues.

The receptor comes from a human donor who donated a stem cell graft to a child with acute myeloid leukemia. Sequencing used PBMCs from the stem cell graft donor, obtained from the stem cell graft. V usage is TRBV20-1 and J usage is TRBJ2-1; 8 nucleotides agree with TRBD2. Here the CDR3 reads CSARDLVPLAGRDNEQFF. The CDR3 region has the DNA TGCAGTGCTAGAGATTTAGTCCCCCTAGCGGGTAGGGACAATGAGCAGTTCTTC.